The 17 T cell receptor beta chains in this list originate from one sample, sequenced in a study of T cells in tuberculosis (dated 2018 in TCRdb). The library came from the immunoSEQ multiplex PCR assay. TCRdb provides this immuneACCESS table in a form limited to in-frame rearrangements. Some clones are lacking; in checked studies, under half of them reflect an unresolved V gene, and why the rest are absent is not known. Across this sample there are 20,000 to 25,000 clones, with 97% seen only once. Jointly, the top ten make up 6.2% of the sample. The material sequenced was PBMCs. The receptor source for this set is a donor between 10 and 29 years old with latent tuberculosis or without tuberculosis infection.

The chain links TRBV6-1 to TRBJ1-2; D not resolved. The CDR3 is made up of 15 amino acids. The ends were cut back, 1 base at V and 1 base at J, with 10 bases in the middle. CDR1 and CDR2 from the germline V gene are MNHNS and SASEGT. CDR3 sequence: CASSEERASNYGYTF. In nucleotides, the CDR3 is TGTGCCAGCAGTGAAGAGCGGGCTAGTAACTATGGCTACACCTTC.

V usage is TRBV7-3 and J usage is TRBJ2-7, with 12 positions matching TRBD2. Germline V gene data show CDR1 as SGHTA and CDR2 as FQGTGA. The CDR3 is 18 amino acids. The trim removed 0 bases at V and 3 bases at J, leaving 9 bases unmatched. CDR3 region: CASSLTTSGGPIFYEQYF. The CDR3 nucleotides read TGTGCCAGCAGCTTAACGACTAGCGGGGGCCCTATCTTCTACGAGCAGTACTTC.

The chain combines TRBV7-2 with TRBJ1-2; D unclear. The germline V gene has CDR1 SGHTA and CDR2 FQGNSA. V was shortened by 0 bases and J by 3 bases, with 11 bases between the two germline ends. The CDR3 totals 15 residues. For the CDR3, the DNA is TGTGCCAGCAGCTTAGCGAGCGGCAACCACTATGGCTACACCTTC. Translation: CASSLASGNHYGYTF. The entire variable domain, with the rest obtained from reference TRBV7-2 and TRBJ1-2, is as follows: GAGVSQSPSNKVTEKGKDVELRCDPISGHTALYWYRQSLGQGLEFLIYFQGNSAPDKSGLPSDRFSAERTGGSVSTLTIQRTQQEDSAVYLCASSLASGNHYGYTFGSGTRLTVV.

This chain connects TRBV6-5 to TRBJ2-7; 8 nucleotides line up with TRBD1. V gave up 5 bases and J gave up 5 bases; unmatched junction bases: 11. Per the germline V gene, CDR1 is MNHEY and CDR2 is SVGAGI. The CDR3 is 15 residues long. As DNA, the CDR3 is TGTGCCAGCAGTCCATCACAGGGGGTTGGTCACGAGCAGTACTTC. Protein: CASSPSQGVGHEQYF.

The chain couples TRBV19 to TRBJ2-3; 7 bases fit TRBD1. J was trimmed by 1 base and V by 7 bases; bases with no gene match: 2. The V gene's germline CDR1 is LNHDA and CDR2 SQIVND (reference sequence). The CDR3 sequence is 13 residues long. The CDR3 is CASNRGRTDTQYF. CDR3 nucleotides: TGTGCCAGTAACAGGGGACGCACAGATACGCAGTATTTT.

The V and J genes are TRBV12-5 and TRBJ2-3, with 10 bases aligning to TRBD2. V trimming: 0 bases; J trimming: 1 base; junction bases outside the gene matches: 10. The CDR3 spans 19 residues. Germline V gene lookup returns CDR1 LGHNT and CDR2 FRNRAP. The CDR3: CASGLVVGSGGTRTDTQYF. The CDR3 nucleotides are TGTGCTAGTGGTTTGGTAGTGGGTAGCGGGGGGACGCGCACAGATACGCAGTATTTT.

This clone appeared once. The chain's CDR3 is CASSTRAFIANYGYTF. The CDR3 DNA sequence: TGTGCCAGTAGTACCAGGGCCTTTATAGCTAACTATGGCTACACCTTC. The genes are TRBV19 and TRBJ1-2, with D perhaps matching TRBD1 (5 bases). CDR3 size: 16 residues. The germline CDR1 and CDR2 sequences are LNHDA and SQIVND (reference sequence). V dropped 4 bases and J dropped 0 bases, with 15 bases sitting between them.

The V call is TRBV7-6, the J call TRBJ1-3; no definite D call. Trimming removed 5 bases from V and 4 bases from J, with 12 bases in between. The CDR3 runs 14 residues. CDR1 is SGHVS, CDR2 FNYEAQ, per germline. CDR3 nucleotides: TGTGCCAGCAGCCCAGCTGGGCTGGGAAACACCATATATTTT. Amino acid sequence: CASSPAGLGNTIYF.

The chain uses TRBV12-5 and TRBJ1-1; TRBD1 is a possible D gene (5 bases). The V gene's germline CDR1 is LGHNT and CDR2 FRNRAP. This CDR3 is built from 17 residues. V lost 0 bases to trimming and J lost 0 bases, with 14 bases between them. CDR3 sequence reads: CASGLVLGQGMNTEAFF. The CDR3 DNA reads TGTGCTAGTGGTTTGGTACTGGGGCAGGGTATGAACACTGAAGCTTTCTTT.

This sequence joins TRBV30 and TRBJ1-5, with D tentatively TRBD1 (6 bases). The CDR3 has 15 amino acids. Trimming pared 7 bases from V and 7 bases from J, leaving 23 bases between. CDR1 is GTSNPN and CDR2 is SVGIG in the germline V gene (reference sequence). The CDR3 region is CAYKRGTGFGQPQHF. CDR3 sequence (DNA): TGTGCCTATAAGAGGGGTACAGGGTTCGGCCAGCCCCAGCATTTT.

V and J are TRBV7-3 and TRBJ2-1; 10 bases line up with TRBD2. Germline V gene lookup returns CDR1 SGHTA and CDR2 FQGTGA. This CDR3 has 15 residues. After removal of 4 bases from V and 5 bases from J, the junction contained 5 bases not matched to a gene. CDR3 residues: CASSSRTSGHNEQFF. The CDR3 DNA is TGTGCCAGCAGCTCCCGGACTAGCGGCCACAATGAGCAGTTCTTC.

The V call is TRBV11-3, the J call TRBJ2-2, with 9 bases aligning to TRBD2. After removal of 5 bases from V and 1 base from J, the junction contained 14 bases not matched to a gene. Germline V gene lookup returns CDR1 SGHNT and CDR2 YENEEA. The CDR3 totals 19 residues. The DNA for the CDR3 is TGTGCCAGCAGCCTCTACCTTATAGCGGGGGAGTTGAACACCGGGGAGCTGTTTTTT. Its protein is CASSLYLIAGELNTGELFF. The full variable domain, rest sourced from reference TRBV11-3 and TRBJ2-2, is EAGVVQSPRYKIIEKKQPVAFWCNPISGHNTLYWYLQNLGQGPELLIRYENEEAVDDSQLPKDRFSAERLKGVDSTLKIQPAELGDSAVYLCASSLYLIAGELNTGELFFGEGSRLTVL.

J is TRBJ1-4 and V is TRBV14, with 11 bases fitting TRBD1. The CDR3 runs to 16 residues. Germline assignment: CDR1 SGHDN and CDR2 FVKESK. J was trimmed by 7 bases and V by 2 bases; bases with no gene match: 6. CDR3 sequence reads: CASSQYRGTGGEKLFF. The CDR3 DNA follows: TGTGCCAGCAGCCAATATCGAGGGACAGGGGGTGAAAAACTGTTTTTT.

This chain links TRBV14 with TRBJ1-2; 9 nucleotides align to TRBD1. V shed 2 bases, J shed 3 bases, and the junction held 13 bases outside the gene matches. Germline V gene lookup returns CDR1 SGHDN and CDR2 FVKESK. The CDR3 has 18 residues. Here the CDR3 reads CASSQLVGQGRVDYGYTF. CDR3 in DNA: TGTGCCAGCAGCCAACTGGTGGGACAGGGCAGGGTCGACTATGGCTACACCTTC.

The chain has TRBV5-1 and TRBJ2-1, with D possibly TRBD2 on 6 matching bases. The V gene lost 2 bases and the J gene lost 5 bases, with 11 bases spanning the gap. CDR1 and CDR2 from the germline V gene are SGHRS and YFSETQ. This CDR3 region has 14 residues. CDR3 protein: CASSLTGVNNEQFF. The CDR3 DNA reads as TGCGCCAGCAGCTTAACGGGGGTAAACAATGAGCAGTTCTTC.

The CDR3 sequence: CASSLATIETDREASPRGGYTF. CDR3 bases: TGTGCCAGCAGCTTAGCCACAATAGAGACGGACAGGGAAGCATCGCCCAGGGGTGGCTACACCTTC. The V call is TRBV13, the J call TRBJ1-2, with 8 bases matching TRBD1. The CDR3 covers 22 residues. Germline V gives CDR1 PRHDT, CDR2 FYEKMQ (reference sequence). The trim removed 1 base at V and 7 bases at J, leaving 29 bases unmatched.

This chain links TRBV4-2 with TRBJ2-1; no clear D. This CDR3 has 15 amino acids. Germline V gene lookup returns CDR1 LGHNA and CDR2 YNFKEQ. Trimming removed 0 bases from V and 9 bases from J, with 15 bases in between. CDR3 sequence reads: CASSQDHSLVVEQFF. The CDR3 DNA reads as TGTGCCAGCAGCCAAGATCACTCCCTGGTGGTTGAGCAGTTCTTC.